The sequence of this T cell receptor beta chain was determined in a study of cytotoxic CD8 clonotypes in ibrutinib-treated CLL. This table comes from immunoSEQ multiplex PCR, and its TCRdb copy is limited to in-frame clones, with some not included. The sample has 250,000 to 350,000 clones, more than 70% seen once; the top ten hold around 6%. Germline V lookup: CDR1 SGHAT, CDR2 FQNNGV. V gave up 5 bases and J gave up 0 bases, with 14 bases separating them. The CDR3 consists of 15 residues. TCR beta libraries used roughly 2 micrograms of DNA from cryopreserved PBMCs. This clonotype was sampled from a human donor with chronic lymphocytic leukemia. The chain couples TRBV11-2 to TRBJ2-7, with D maybe TRBD1 (5 bases). This sample comprised PBMCs, obtained at disease progression, from a patient treated with ibrutinib. Here the CDR3 DNA reads TGTGCCAGCAGCCACCTAGACAGTCGCTCCTACGAGCAGTACTTC. Translating gives CASSHLDSRSYEQYF. Full variable domain (outside the CDR3, taken from reference TRBV11-2 and TRBJ2-7): EAGVAQSPRYKIIEKRQSVAFWCNPISGHATLYWYQQILGQGPKLLIQFQNNGVVDDSQLPKDRFSAERLKGVDSTLKIQPAKLEDSAVYLCASSHLDSRSYEQYFGPGTRLTVT.